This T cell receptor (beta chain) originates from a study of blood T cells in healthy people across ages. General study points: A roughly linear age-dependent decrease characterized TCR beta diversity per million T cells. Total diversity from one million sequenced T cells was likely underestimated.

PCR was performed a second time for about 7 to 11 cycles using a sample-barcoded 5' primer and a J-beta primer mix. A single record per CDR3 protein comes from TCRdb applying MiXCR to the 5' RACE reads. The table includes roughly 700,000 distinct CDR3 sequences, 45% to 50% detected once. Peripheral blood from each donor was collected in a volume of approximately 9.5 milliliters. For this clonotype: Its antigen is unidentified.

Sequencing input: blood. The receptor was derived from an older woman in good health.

The CDR3 coding sequence is TGTGCCAGCTCTCCAGGGATTGGACAGGGATCCTACGAGCAGTACTTC. It yields the protein CASSPGIGQGSYEQYF. The chain joins TRBV18 to TRBJ2-7; TRBD1 agrees at 8 bases. In germline, CDR1 is KGHSH, CDR2 LQKENI. J was trimmed by 1 base and V by 6 bases; bases with no gene match: 11. The CDR3 is made up of 16 amino acids.